This is a list of T cell receptor beta chains from one sample in a study of cytomegalovirus exposure and HLA in healthy donors. TCRdb keeps only in-frame clones here, not all; method: immunoSEQ multiplex PCR. The table includes 110,000 to 150,000 clones, 70% detected once. Sequencing used PBMCs. All receptors come from an older woman in good health and CMV-seropositive. CDR3s include the opening cysteine and the closing phenylalanine or tryptophan. Each record gives: V gene, CDR3 protein.

>TRBV5-1
CASRPAGNTGELFF
>TRBV14
CASSAGRYDQETQYF
>TRBV6-5
CASSRTSGYEQYF
>TRBV5-1
CASSLDTSNEQFF
>TRBV9
CASSVEPLRGELFF
>TRBV2
CASSDSSGIGELFF
>TRBV25-1
CASSAPGGVDGELFF
>TRBV5-1
CASSRGGTNTGELFF
>TRBV5-1
CASSLTSGRYEQYF
>TRBV30
CAWSVRPAGLINSPLHF
>TRBV9
CASSVAPGSDGEQFF
>TRBV12-5
CASGPGGVERNEQFF
>TRBV9
CASSQTSGRETQYF
>TRBV5-1
CASSLQKPGQGAKADTQYF
>TRBV5-1
CASSLTPAGVSSEQFF
>TRBV18
CASSPQQGTPRGMNTEAFF
>TRBV2
CASSDRGERQPQHF
>TRBV7-9
CASSLARAGEEQYF
>TRBV6-1
CASSGLEGDTEAFF
>TRBV12-2
CASRLGSRRWYEQYF
>TRBV7-8
CASSGRGRTYEQYF
>TRBV5-1
CASSPGTGSYEQYF
>TRBV27
CASSARTSGSRGDTQYF
>TRBV19
CASSLGQGYEQYF
>TRBV28
CASMTGGLYGYTF
>TRBV7-7
CASSLGHLETQYF
>TRBV2
CASSLTGTATEAFF
>TRBV6-6
CASSPTKNTEAFF
>TRBV18
CACPSGGNTGELFF
>TRBV5-1
CASSLGVHTEAFF
>TRBV6-6
CASSYVQSGRNEQFF
>TRBV27
CASSPPLRDEQYF
>TRBV6-5
CASSRGGEKLFF
>TRBV27
CASSSSGRRVTDTQYF
>TRBV19
CASTRSGQGNYEQYF
>TRBV10-1
CASSPAGGEQYF
>TRBV28
CASSSTGIRNTEAFF
>TRBV10-3
CAISSTSGAYEQYF
>TRBV25-1
CASSELRGGYTF
>TRBV10-3
CAVGDTAKNIQYF
>TRBV30
CAWAADFYQPQHF
>TRBV6-5
CASSYSEGPYNEQFF
>TRBV16
CASSPNGIYEQYF
>TRBV5-4
CASRATGSSTEAFF
>TRBV4-2
CASSQDQAQPQHF
>TRBV27
CASSLQGSYEQYF
>TRBV6-5
CASTFGPAGEQYF
>TRBV6-1
CASSEVYGTGGTGELFF
>TRBV11-3
CASSLSRGQGTQYF
>TRBV28
CASSLYRVEQYF